These T cell receptor beta chains were read from a single sample in a study of shared clonotypes between healthy human individuals. TCRdb's copy holds only in-frame clones and misses some; the assay was immunoSEQ multiplex PCR. The table shows about 2.5 million clones, with roughly 90% occurring only once. Sequencing was carried out using naive CD4+ T cells from PBMCs. These receptors were collected from a man younger than 30 in good health. Some clones in this sample may be carry-over from other donors' samples. Each CDR3 is given with its conserved first and last residue.

11 | TRBJ1-2 | TRBV6-1 | CATRYNYGYTF
15 | TRBJ1-1 | TRBV27 | CASRPTRLSNTEAFF
13 | TRBJ1-1 | TRBV6-5 | CASSYSDRTEAFF
15 | TRBJ2-2 | TRBV11-3 | CASSLGRSNTGELFF
12 | TRBJ2-7 | TRBV2 | CASRTDADEQYF
17 | TRBJ1-5 | TRBV19 | CASSPWTSLYSNQPQHF
15 | TRBJ1-1 | TRBV6-5 | CASKHITGTRTEAFF
15 | TRBJ2-7 | TRBV5-1 | CASSLEGRGYYEQYF
14 | TRBJ2-3 | TRBV2 | CASSGGGQWGTQYF
16 | TRBJ1-5 | TRBV7-6 | CASSPTSPGNGQPQHF
15 | TRBJ2-5 | TRBV5-5 | CASSRGQGGVETQYF
14 | TRBJ2-7 | TRBV11-3 | CASSLRSGSYEQYF
16 | TRBJ2-2 | TRBV30 | CAWSLGTVTNTGELFF
20 | TRBJ2-4 | TRBV10-3 | CAISPHTGTSGSRAKNIQYF